The next 12 T cell receptor beta chains were all read from a single sample in a study of beta chain features in type 1 diabetes. Reverse transcribing all isolated RNA meant expressed TCRB transcripts were sequenced. Only in-frame clones appear in the TCRdb table, and some are missing; sequencing was by immunoSEQ multiplex PCR. The table lists about 220,000 clones, approximately 10% of them singletons, with approximately 1.5% in the top ten. The sequencing sample was made of central memory CD4+ T cells from blood. These receptor sequences come from a man aged 18 to 29 in good health.

The rearrangement uses TRBV7-3 and TRBJ1-5, with TRBD1 matching over 11 bases. CDR3 size: 16 residues. CDR1 is SGHTA, CDR2 FQGTGA, per germline. V dropped 3 bases and J dropped 3; count of bases not matched to a gene: 4. The chain's CDR3 is CASSFRTGGTNQPQHF. CDR3 bases: TGTGCCAGCAGCTTCCGGACAGGGGGCACCAATCAGCCCCAGCATTTT.

V usage is TRBV7-9 and J usage is TRBJ1-4; D remains ambiguous. CDR1 SEHNR and CDR2 FQNEAQ come from the germline V gene (reference sequence). Trimming pared 3 bases from V and 4 bases from J, leaving 15 bases between. The CDR3 loop spans 16 amino acids. CDR3 amino acids: CASSFGSGGLNEKLFF. DNA for the CDR3: TGTGCCAGCAGCTTTGGGTCGGGAGGCCTTAATGAAAAACTGTTTTTT. Full variable domain (outside the CDR3, taken from reference TRBV7-9 and TRBJ1-4): DTGVSQNPRHKITKRGQNVTFRCDPISEHNRLYWYRQTLGQGPEFLTYFQNEAQLEKSRLLSDRFSAERPKGSFSTLEIQRTEQGDSAMYLCASSFGSGGLNEKLFFGSGTQLSVL.

The rearrangement joins TRBV7-9 to TRBJ2-2; D gene unclear. The germline CDR1 and CDR2 sequences are SEHNR and FQNEAQ (reference sequence). V shed 5 bases and J shed 6 bases, with 10 bases lying between them. CDR3 size: 13 residues. Here the CDR3 reads CASSIDRAGELFF. CDR3 DNA: TGTGCCAGCAGCATCGACCGTGCCGGGGAGCTGTTTTTT.

This clone was observed a handful of times. The V gene is TRBV6-5, the J gene TRBJ2-3, with D unresolved. Germline loops: CDR1 MNHEY, CDR2 SVGAGI. The CDR3 loop spans 16 amino acids. V gave up 2 bases and J gave up 5 bases, with 17 bases separating them. CDR3 sequence (DNA): TGTGCCAGCAGTTACGGGTTGTCAATCGGTGAAGATACGCAGTATTTT. It yields the protein CASSYGLSIGEDTQYF.

This clone was seen a few times. This chain uses TRBV5-1 with TRBJ2-5; D is undetermined. Per the germline V gene, CDR1 is SGHRS and CDR2 is YFSETQ. The V end was cut by 0 bases, the J end by 3 bases, with 6 bases between. The CDR3 totals 13 residues. CDR3 DNA: TGCGCCAGCAGCTTGGGGCCCGAAGAGACCCAGTACTTC. Residues: CASSLGPEETQYF.

J is TRBJ2-1 and V is TRBV12-5, with TRBD2 identical over 10 bases. The CDR3 covers 16 residues. The germline gives CDR1 LGHNT, CDR2 FRNRAP. Trimming removed 1 base from V and 4 bases from J; junction bases left unmatched: 4. The chain's CDR3 is CASGLGLAGSYNEQFF. In DNA form, the CDR3 reads TGTGCTAGTGGTTTGGGACTAGCGGGCAGTTACAATGAGCAGTTCTTC.

This clone appeared a few times. The rearrangement joins TRBV7-2 to TRBJ2-7; 7 bases are a match to TRBD1. CDR3 size: 13 residues. Germline CDR1 and CDR2: SGHTA and FQGNSA. V shed 3 bases and J 2 bases; nucleotides not matched to a gene: 1. The CDR3 protein is CASSFDRAYEQYF. The DNA of the CDR3 is TGTGCCAGCAGCTTTGACAGGGCCTACGAGCAGTACTTC.

The chain carries TRBV5-8 and TRBJ2-5, with D tentatively TRBD2 (5 bases). CDR1 is SGHTS and CDR2 is YDEGEE in the germline V gene. Trimming shortened V by 3 bases and J by 2 bases, and 17 bases separated the two germline ends. The length of the CDR3 is 16 residues. The DNA for the CDR3 is TGTGCCAGCAGCTCGTTCAAGCGAGAGCGGCAAGAGACCCAGTACTTC. Amino acids: CASSSFKRERQETQYF.

This clone was picked up many times. V usage is TRBV4-3 and J usage is TRBJ2-1; tentatively, D is TRBD2 (6 bases). Germline V CDR1 and CDR2: LGHNA, YSLEER. Trimming left V 0 bases short and J 2 bases short, with 14 bases between. The CDR3 spans 17 residues. CDR3: CASSQEAQRAAYNEQFF. The CDR3 DNA reads as TGCGCCAGCAGCCAAGAGGCTCAGCGGGCCGCCTACAATGAGCAGTTCTTC.

This clone was seen at least ten times. This chain connects TRBV28 to TRBJ2-5, with 14 bases matching TRBD2. The CDR3 is 18 amino acids. Germline CDR1 MDHEN, CDR2 SYDVKM. The V and J ends lost 4 bases and 3 bases, in that order; junction bases with no gene match: 10. CDR3 residues: CASSSAGTSGSRKETQYF. CDR3 bases: TGTGCCAGCAGTTCCGCCGGGACTAGCGGGAGTAGGAAAGAGACCCAGTACTTC. The full variable domain, rest sourced from reference TRBV28 and TRBJ2-5, is DVKVTQSSRYLVKRTGEKVFLECVQDMDHENMFWYRQDPGLGLRLIYFSYDVKMKEKGDIPEGYSVSREKKERFSLILESASTNQTSMYLCASSSAGTSGSRKETQYFGPGTRLLVL.

The chain recombines TRBV5-6 with TRBJ1-5; D gene unclear. The germline V and J ends were trimmed by 1 base and 4 bases, with 9 bases remaining between them. The CDR3 is 14 residues long. Germline values: CDR1 SGHDT, CDR2 YYEEEE. The CDR3 is CASSLWSRNQPQHF. CDR3 nucleotides: TGTGCCAGCAGCTTGTGGTCTAGGAATCAGCCCCAGCATTTT.

Points on this clone: With a much larger clone just one base away, this may be a read error. This CDR3 is also generated by other DNA sequences in the sample. The chain recombines TRBV7-6 with TRBJ2-3; D gene unclear. V was pared by 4 bases and J by 3 bases, with 2 bases between. CDR1 and CDR2 (germline): SGHVS, FNYEAQ. The CDR3 runs 11 residues. CDR3 in amino acids: CASSSTDTQYF. CDR3 nucleotide sequence: TGTGCCAGCAGCTCTACAGATACGCAGTATTTT.